The clone carrying this T cell receptor beta chain was found a few times. Construction of TCR beta libraries relied on iRepertoire HTBI primers and on Arm-PCR targeting CDR3 regions. MiXCR was run by TCRdb on the multiplex PCR reads, yielding one entry per CDR3 protein. There are 400,000 to 500,000 distinct CDR3 sequences in the sample; roughly 22% occur only once, and under 15% lies in the top ten. The V end lost 2 bases, the J end lost 1 base, and 5 bases lay between the germline ends. This CDR3 comprises 13 residues. Germline lookup yields CDR1 ENHRY and CDR2 SYGVKD. Described time point: persistent/refractory GD, antithyroid drugs over 5 years with positive TRAb. The TCR library was prepared using RNA isolated from PBMCs. This sample is drawn from a study of regulatory T cells in long-lasting Graves disease.

This chain uses TRBV10-3 with TRBJ1-1; D is unclear. The TCR comes from a female donor with Graves disease. The specimen comprised peripheral blood mononuclear cells (PBMCs), sampled when the disease was refractory, from a patient treated with antithyroid drugs. In DNA, the CDR3 is TGTGCCATCAGTGAGAGGGAGAACACTGAAGCTTTCTTT. This sequence encodes CAISERENTEAFF.